This T cell receptor (beta chain) derives from a study of T cells in localized non-small cell lung cancer. Some clones are missing from TCRdb's copy, which holds only in-frame ones; the method was immunoSEQ multiplex PCR. The repertoire holds about 21,000 clones, with around 90% as singletons. General study results and limits: Multi-region tumor sequencing was not done, so intratumor heterogeneity could not be excluded. Uninvolved neighboring lung showed the greatest T cell clonality, exceeding tumor. A median of roughly 50 of the top 100 tumor clones appeared in adjacent lung, which was paired and uninvolved. Elevated circulating T cell density in blood was associated with longer overall survival.

The V end was cut by 0 bases, the J end by 6 bases, with 9 bases between. Germline V lookup: CDR1 SEHNR, CDR2 FQNEAQ (reference sequence). This CDR3 spans 14 amino acids. A word on this clone: Its target is not known.

The clonotype originates from a male donor aged 60 or over with stage II lung adenocarcinoma. Sequences were derived from peripheral blood mononuclear cells, sampled before any cancer treatment. The chain combines TRBV7-9 with TRBJ2-4; a weak D match, TRBD1 (5 bases). CDR3 nucleotides: TGTGCCAGCAGCTTAGCGACAGATCCAAACATTCAGTACTTC. Protein sequence: CASSLATDPNIQYF.